These T cell receptor beta chains were read from a single sample in a study of blood T cell repertoires in COVID-19. Clones were read by immunoSEQ multiplex PCR, and TCRdb kept only the in-frame ones, dropping some. The table has 150,000 to 200,000 clones, around 81% seen once. The material sequenced was peripheral blood. The receptor source for this set is a woman of 80 years or more with COVID-19, enrolled during active disease. Each CDR3 is given with its conserved first and last residue. A D gene is named only where the DNA matches it firmly. Size tells how often a clone was seen (once, few, many) or the class of an expanded clone, and some rows leave it out.

j_call v_call clone_size d_call cdr3_aa cdr3_nt
TRBJ1-1 TRBV11-3 - - CASSLDQGTISEAFF TGTGCCAGCAGCTTAGATCAGGGGACGATCTCTGAAGCTTTCTTT
TRBJ2-1 TRBV5-1 - TRBD2 CASSLGSGTSGGVYNEQFF TGCGCCAGCAGCTTGGGGTCCGGGACTAGCGGGGGCGTCTACAATGAGCAGTTCTTC
TRBJ1-2 TRBV19 few TRBD1 CASSMGQGRANYGYTF TGTGCCAGTAGTATGGGACAGGGCCGAGCTAACTATGGCTACACCTTC
TRBJ2-3 TRBV27 - - CASSLTPRASVPTDTQYF TGTGCCAGCAGTTTAACCCCCCGGGCTAGCGTCCCCACAGATACGCAGTATTTT
TRBJ2-2 TRBV4-2 - TRBD2 CASSHGLAANTGELFF TGTGCCAGCAGCCACGGACTAGCGGCGAACACCGGGGAGCTGTTTTTT
TRBJ1-5 TRBV7-9 - - CASSLSSLGGNQPQHF TGTGCCAGCAGCTTATCCTCTCTGGGCGGCAATCAGCCCCAGCATTTT
TRBJ2-7 TRBV6-1 once - CASSERSYEQYF TGTGCCAGCAGTGAACGGTCTTACGAGCAGTACTTC
TRBJ1-1 TRBV6-1 - - CASSEDGDTEAFF TGTGCCAGCAGTGAGGACGGGGACACTGAAGCTTTCTTT
TRBJ1-1 TRBV7-9 few - CASSGRGTEAFF TGTGCCAGCAGCGGACGGGGAACTGAAGCTTTCTTT
TRBJ2-7 TRBV6-5 - TRBD2 CASSYLSGRASYEQYF TGTGCCAGCAGTTACCTTAGCGGGAGGGCCTCCTACGAGCAGTACTTC
TRBJ2-1 TRBV5-1 - - CASSRSLSVSEQFF TGCGCCAGCAGCAGAAGCCTATCCGTTAGTGAGCAGTTCTTC
TRBJ2-3 TRBV3-1/TRBV3-2 - TRBD2 CASSQDGLAADTQYF TGTGCCAGCAGCCAAGATGGACTAGCGGCGGATACGCAGTATTTT
TRBJ1-2 TRBV6-5 - - CASRPAGFGYTF TGTGCCAGCAGACCCGCGGGGTTCGGCTACACCTTC
TRBJ1-2 TRBV19 few TRBD1 CATRARTGDYGYTF TGTGCCACCCGGGCCCGGACAGGGGACTATGGCTACACCTTC
TRBJ2-3 TRBV13 few - CASSLAGSWRGVTDTQYF TGTGCCAGCAGCTTAGCAGGGTCCTGGCGGGGCGTCACAGATACGCAGTATTTT
TRBJ2-1 TRBV5-6 - TRBD1 CASSLTGGALAYNEQFF TGTGCCAGCAGCTTAACAGGGGGCGCCCTGGCCTACAATGAGCAGTTCTTC
TRBJ2-1 TRBV19 - - CASSIDRGPNNEQFF TGTGCCAGTAGTATAGACAGGGGTCCAAACAATGAGCAGTTCTTC
TRBJ2-7 TRBV27 - - CASSLIRGEGEQYF TGTGCCAGCAGTTTAATCAGGGGGGAAGGCGAGCAGTACTTC
TRBJ2-2 TRBV5-1 - - CASSPYAGANTGELFF TGCGCCAGCAGCCCCTACGCGGGGGCAAACACCGGGGAGCTGTTTTTT
TRBJ2-1 TRBV19 - TRBD2 CASNRVGGRAYNEQFF TGTGCCAGTAATAGAGTTGGCGGGAGGGCCTACAATGAGCAGTTCTTC
TRBJ1-2 TRBV9 - TRBD1 CASSVVTGDYGYTF TGTGCCAGCAGCGTAGTAACAGGGGACTATGGCTACACCTTC
TRBJ2-7 TRBV6-6 - TRBD1 CASSYPDRDEQYF TGTGCCAGCAGTTACCCTGACAGGGACGAGCAGTACTTC
TRBJ1-1 TRBV18 - - CASSPRLATNTEAFF TGTGCCAGCTCACCACGGCTCGCCACGAACACTGAAGCTTTCTTT
TRBJ2-7 TRBV7-9 - - CASSGYEQYF TGTGCCAGCTCCGGGTACGAGCAGTACTTC
TRBJ2-1 TRBV2 - - CASSEVGGTGNEQFF TGTGCCAGCAGTGAAGTAGGGGGAACGGGCAATGAGCAGTTCTTC
TRBJ2-7 TRBV7-9 - TRBD1 CASSTEDMGQGGREQYF TGTGCCAGCAGCACCGAAGACATGGGACAGGGCGGCCGCGAGCAGTACTTC
TRBJ2-5 TRBV6-2/TRBV6-3 - - CASSYPTGILTKETQYF TGTGCCAGCAGTTACCCAACAGGGATTTTGACGAAAGAGACCCAGTACTTC
TRBJ1-1 TRBV10-3 - - CAISETPWGGGTEAFF TGTGCCATCAGTGAGACCCCTTGGGGAGGAGGAACTGAAGCTTTCTTT
TRBJ2-7 TRBV7-2 - TRBD2 CASSRTSGRQNSYEQYF TGTGCCAGCAGCCGGACTAGCGGGCGCCAGAACTCCTACGAGCAGTACTTC
TRBJ1-2 TRBV6-5 once - CASRQAGYIYGYTF TGTGCCAGCAGGCAGGCAGGGTACATCTATGGCTACACCTTC
TRBJ2-7 TRBV7-8 few - CASSLSHGSYEQYF TGTGCCAGCAGCTTATCCCACGGCTCCTACGAGCAGTACTTC
TRBJ2-1 TRBV19 few TRBD2 CASSIPGTSTSEQFF TGTGCCAGTAGTATTCCTGGGACTAGCACAAGCGAGCAGTTCTTC
TRBJ1-2 TRBV7-2 once - CASSLERQYYGYTF TGTGCCAGCAGCTTAGAACGACAGTACTATGGCTACACCTTC
TRBJ1-5 TRBV5-1 - - CASSPRGGPDQPQHF TGCGCCAGCAGCCCGCGGGGGGGGCCGGATCAGCCCCAGCATTTT
TRBJ1-5 TRBV30 - TRBD1 CAWSVGGQANQPQHF TGTGCCTGGAGTGTTGGAGGACAGGCGAATCAGCCCCAGCATTTT
TRBJ2-2 TRBV10-3 - TRBD1 CAISGRDSSNTGELFF TGTGCCATCAGTGGACGGGACAGTTCGAACACCGGGGAGCTGTTTTTT
TRBJ2-7 TRBV2 few TRBD1 CASSRDSHYEQYF TGTGCCAGCAGTCGGGACAGCCATTACGAGCAGTACTTC
TRBJ2-1 TRBV29-1 - TRBD2 CSVPSGGTYNEQFF TGCAGCGTTCCTAGCGGGGGAACCTACAATGAGCAGTTCTTC
TRBJ1-1 TRBV5-6 - - CASSWGGRGEAFF TGTGCCAGCAGCTGGGGGGGGCGAGGTGAAGCTTTCTTT
TRBJ2-7 TRBV2 - - CASSEEGTYEQYF TGTGCCAGCAGTGAAGAGGGGACCTACGAGCAGTACTTC
TRBJ2-7 TRBV27 - - CASSFGGPTYEQYF TGTGCCAGCAGTTTCGGGGGACCGACCTACGAGCAGTACTTC
TRBJ2-7 TRBV7-9 - TRBD1 CASSPVGQAYEQYF TGTGCCAGCAGCCCGGTGGGACAGGCCTACGAGCAGTACTTC
TRBJ2-7 TRBV4-1 - TRBD2 CASSQEWDYSYEQYF TGCGCCAGCAGCCAAGAATGGGACTACTCCTACGAGCAGTACTTC
TRBJ1-1 TRBV21-1 - - CASLYSSGTGGDVNTEAFF TGTGCCAGCTTATACTCCTCCGGGACAGGGGGCGATGTGAACACTGAAGCTTTCTTT
TRBJ2-5 TRBV4-1 once TRBD1 CASSQARTGIVETQYF TGCGCCAGCAGCCAAGCTAGGACAGGGATCGTGGAGACCCAGTACTTC
TRBJ2-1 TRBV5-1 once - CASSSTGISYNEQFF TGCGCCAGCAGCTCCACAGGGATCTCCTACAATGAGCAGTTCTTC
TRBJ2-5 TRBV28 few - CASTPLRNIRETQYF TGTGCCAGCACCCCCCTACGTAATATCCGGGAGACCCAGTACTTC
TRBJ1-2 TRBV7-3 - - CASTGTLRGYGYTF TGTGCCAGCACGGGGACCTTGAGGGGGTATGGCTACACCTTC
TRBJ1-2 TRBV11-2 - TRBD1 CASSLGTGSNYGYTF TGTGCCAGCAGCCTAGGGACAGGGAGCAACTATGGCTACACCTTC
TRBJ2-3 TRBV29-1 - - CSGGRGRADTQYF TGCAGCGGGGGGCGGGGACGTGCAGATACGCAGTATTTT
TRBJ1-6 TRBV27 - - CASSSHYRAYNSPLHF TGTGCCAGCAGTTCACATTACAGGGCCTATAATTCACCCCTCCACTTT
TRBJ2-1 TRBV20-1 - - CSPNSPNEQFF TGCAGTCCAAACTCCCCCAATGAGCAGTTCTTC
TRBJ1-2 TRBV21-1 once - CASSKEGETGRLGGYTF TGTGCCAGCAGCAAAGAGGGTGAGACAGGGAGGTTAGGTGGCTACACCTTC
TRBJ2-7 TRBV7-8 - TRBD1 CASSGWDRGHEQYF TGTGCCAGCAGCGGCTGGGACAGAGGCCACGAGCAGTACTTC
TRBJ1-1 TRBV6-1 many - CASSEWGEDTEAFF TGTGCCAGCAGTGAATGGGGGGAGGACACTGAAGCTTTCTTT